The rows below give T cell receptor beta chains drawn from one sample of a study of graft-versus-host responses after intestinal transplantation. Clones were sequenced by immunoSEQ multiplex PCR, and TCRdb holds only the in-frame ones, with some missing. This table has 60,000 to 70,000 clones, around 86% appearing once. The input for sequencing was ileum tissue, taken 357 days after transplant. Every receptor here comes from a human patient who received an intestinal transplant, so some T cells may come from the graft donor. Both conserved end residues are part of each CDR3. Fields, in order: clone size, D gene, V gene, J gene, CDR3 protein, CDR3 DNA. D genes are given only for firm matches. Clone size is given for some rows only: seen once, a few or many times, or a class if the clone is expanded.

once	-	TRBV18	TRBJ2-1	CASSLGYNNEQFF	TGTGCCAGCTCACTGGGGTATAACAATGAGCAGTTCTTC
medium-sized	-	TRBV13	TRBJ1-1	CASSRSWGARRTEAFF	TGTGCCAGCAGCCGGTCGTGGGGGGCGCGGAGGACTGAAGCTTTCTTT
-	-	TRBV7-2	TRBJ2-7	CASSTPTGPTYEQYF	TGTGCCAGCAGTACCCCCACGGGGCCGACCTACGAGCAGTACTTC
-	TRBD2	TRBV9	TRBJ2-1	CASSAPGLAGFNNEQFF	TGTGCCAGCAGCGCACCGGGACTAGCGGGATTCAACAATGAGCAGTTCTTC
few	TRBD1	TRBV18	TRBJ2-2	CASSVGQGTFGELFF	TGTGCCAGCTCAGTAGGACAGGGTACCTTCGGGGAGCTGTTTTTT
-	-	TRBV7-6	TRBJ1-5	CASSAGLNNQPQHF	TGTGCCAGCAGCGCGGGACTAAACAATCAGCCCCAGCATTTT
-	TRBD2	TRBV27	TRBJ2-7	CASRASSGSVHEQYF	TGTGCCAGCAGAGCCTCTAGCGGGAGTGTACACGAGCAGTACTTC
-	TRBD1	TRBV6-1	TRBJ2-7	CASSGTGQAYEQYF	TGTGCCAGCAGTGGCACGGGACAGGCCTACGAGCAGTACTTC
-	TRBD2	TRBV6-1	TRBJ2-5	CASSKGLAVQETQYF	TGTGCCAGCAGTAAGGGACTAGCGGTTCAAGAGACCCAGTACTTC
-	-	TRBV28	TRBJ2-7	CASSLFGGRTYEQYF	TGTGCCAGCAGTTTATTCGGGGGACGGACCTACGAGCAGTACTTC
-	-	TRBV6-5	TRBJ1-1	CASHRPTRAEAFF	TGTGCCAGCCATCGACCTACTCGGGCTGAAGCTTTCTTT
-	-	TRBV6-5	TRBJ1-2	CASSFRQFGYGYTF	TGTGCCAGCAGTTTCCGACAGTTTGGCTATGGCTACACCTTC
-	-	TRBV4-2	TRBJ2-1	CASSQDSTIVGGDNEQFF	TGTGCCAGCAGCCAAGATTCTACAATAGTGGGGGGTGACAATGAGCAGTTCTTC
-	-	TRBV11-3	TRBJ2-3	CASSQGVTDTQYF	TGTGCCAGCAGTCAAGGGGTTACAGATACGCAGTATTTT
-	-	TRBV6-1	TRBJ1-2	CATQTAAHPNGYTF	TGTGCCACCCAAACCGCGGCCCACCCGAATGGCTACACCTTC
-	-	TRBV15	TRBJ2-1	CATRDSSYNEQFF	TGTGCCACCAGGGACAGCTCCTACAATGAGCAGTTCTTC
-	-	TRBV10-1	TRBJ1-5	CASRPHTRNQPQHF	TGCGCCAGCCGCCCTCATACACGCAATCAGCCCCAGCATTTT
-	-	TRBV7-9	TRBJ2-1	CASSRLENEQFF	TGTGCCAGCAGCCGACTAGAAAATGAGCAGTTCTTC
-	TRBD1	TRBV5-5	TRBJ2-3	CASSPTGRTDTQYF	TGTGCCAGCAGCCCGACAGGGCGCACAGATACGCAGTATTTT
-	-	TRBV7-9	TRBJ1-1	CASSRTGTEAFF	TGTGCCAGCAGCCGTACCGGGACGGAAGCTTTCTTT
-	-	TRBV29-1	TRBJ2-1	CSVEDPGRWIGNEQFF	TGCAGCGTTGAAGATCCGGGGAGATGGATAGGCAATGAGCAGTTCTTC
-	-	TRBV6-6	TRBJ2-3	CASSYVRGGGDTQYF	TGTGCCAGCAGTTACGTCCGGGGAGGAGGGGATACGCAGTATTTT
-	-	TRBV6-1	TRBJ2-7	CASTMLSSYEQYF	TGTGCCAGCACTATGCTGTCGAGCTACGAGCAGTACTTC
-	TRBD1	TRBV5-4	TRBJ2-7	CASSPGQGAYEQYF	TGTGCCAGCAGCCCGGGACAGGGGGCCTACGAGCAGTACTTC
-	-	TRBV7-3	TRBJ1-6	CASSPQGSNSPLHF	TGTGCCAGTTCACCTCAGGGGTCTAATTCACCCCTCCACTTT
-	-	TRBV30	TRBJ2-4	CAWSARGGRAKNIQYF	TGTGCCTGGAGTGCTAGGGGGGGTAGGGCCAAAAACATTCAGTACTTC
-	-	TRBV7-9	TRBJ1-2	CASSLGPTFYGYTF	TGTGCCAGCAGCTTAGGTCCGACATTCTATGGCTACACCTTC
medium-sized	-	TRBV5-5	TRBJ2-7	CASQGRTYEQYF	TGTGCCAGCCAGGGTCGAACCTACGAGCAGTACTTC
-	-	TRBV6-4	TRBJ2-3	CASSDSRDTQYF	TGTGCCAGCAGTGACTCGAGGGATACGCAGTATTTT
-	-	TRBV6-1	TRBJ2-7	CASSPEWYEQYF	TGTGCCAGCAGTCCCGAATGGTACGAGCAGTACTTC
-	TRBD1	TRBV11-2	TRBJ2-5	CASSFALTGSGETQYF	TGTGCCAGCAGCTTTGCCCTGACAGGGTCGGGAGAGACCCAGTACTTC
once	-	TRBV5-6	TRBJ2-3	CASSEKSGPLGPDTQYF	TGTGCCAGCAGCGAAAAGTCCGGGCCCCTAGGCCCAGATACGCAGTATTTT
-	-	TRBV29-1	TRBJ2-3	CSVERRDHTDTQYF	TGCAGCGTTGAGCGGCGGGACCACACAGATACGCAGTATTTT
few	-	TRBV28	TRBJ2-7	CASRPGRSSYEQYF	TGTGCCAGCAGGCCGGGACGGAGCTCCTACGAGCAGTACTTC
few	-	TRBV4-1	TRBJ2-1	CASSQEPGLKYNEQFF	TGCGCCAGCAGCCAAGAACCGGGACTGAAATACAATGAGCAGTTCTTC
few	-	TRBV11-2	TRBJ2-1	CASSLGGWLYNEQFF	TGTGCCAGCAGCTTAGGGGGTTGGCTATACAATGAGCAGTTCTTC
-	TRBD1	TRBV7-9	TRBJ1-4	CASSSDRDRVGEKLFF	TGTGCCAGCAGCTCGGACAGGGACAGGGTGGGTGAAAAACTGTTTTTT
-	TRBD2	TRBV4-2	TRBJ2-1	CASSQDGTSAYNEQFF	TGTGCCAGCAGCCAAGACGGGACTAGCGCCTACAATGAGCAGTTCTTC
-	-	TRBV28	TRBJ1-4	CASSFDGGGLELFF	TGTGCCAGCAGTTTCGACGGGGGTGGTTTGGAACTGTTTTTT
-	TRBD2	TRBV5-1	TRBJ2-1	CASSEGLAEYNEQFF	TGCGCCAGCAGCGAGGGACTAGCGGAATACAATGAGCAGTTCTTC
-	-	TRBV4-1	TRBJ2-7	CASSQGAGGITYEQYF	TGCGCCAGCAGCCAAGGAGCTGGCGGGATAACCTACGAGCAGTACTTC
-	TRBD2	TRBV2	TRBJ2-7	CASRFSGGAYEQYF	TGTGCCAGCAGGTTTAGCGGGGGGGCCTACGAGCAGTACTTC
-	-	TRBV10-2	TRBJ2-1	CASNLRSRFF	TGCGCCAGCAACCTCCGTTCGCGGTTCTTC
-	-	TRBV5-6	TRBJ2-3	CASSLESTDTQYF	TGTGCCAGCAGCTTGGAGTCCACAGATACGCAGTATTTT
-	TRBD2	TRBV19	TRBJ2-5	CASSWSAAGETQYF	TGTGCCAGTAGTTGGTCCGCAGCGGGGGAGACCCAGTACTTC
-	-	TRBV5-4	TRBJ2-7	CASSSSRNYEQYF	TGTGCCAGCAGTTCTAGCAGGAACTACGAGCAGTACTTC
-	-	TRBV14	TRBJ2-5	CASSQGGGTGETQYF	TGTGCCAGCAGCCAAGGTGGAGGAACAGGAGAGACCCAGTACTTC
once	-	TRBV11-2	TRBJ2-7	CASSLDGEANEQYF	TGTGCCAGCAGCTTAGACGGGGAAGCAAACGAGCAGTACTTC
-	TRBD2	TRBV2	TRBJ2-3	CASTSGGTDTQYF	TGTGCCAGCACTAGCGGTGGCACAGATACGCAGTATTTT
few	TRBD2	TRBV11-2	TRBJ2-5	CASSKGLAKETQYF	TGTGCCAGCAGCAAGGGACTAGCAAAAGAGACCCAGTACTTC
-	-	TRBV4-1	TRBJ2-5	CASSQVTGHQETQYF	TGCGCCAGCAGCCAAGTTACAGGGCACCAAGAGACCCAGTACTTC
once	TRBD2	TRBV5-6	TRBJ2-1	CASSLLLLAGDGAYNEQFF	TGTGCCAGCAGCTTGCTATTACTAGCGGGAGACGGGGCATACAATGAGCAGTTCTTC
few	TRBD2	TRBV25-1	TRBJ2-7	CASSGYSGVDYEQYF	TGTGCCAGCAGTGGTTATAGCGGGGTCGACTACGAGCAGTACTTC
-	-	TRBV6-1	TRBJ2-1	CASSEAGGSYNEQFF	TGTGCCAGCAGTGAAGCGGGAGGCTCCTACAATGAGCAGTTCTTC